A selection of T cell receptor beta chains follows, all from one sample in a study of OX40 agonist ivuxolimab in advanced cancers. Sequencing was performed with immunoSEQ multiplex PCR; in TCRdb, only in-frame clones are kept and a portion is missing. The table has 55,000 to 85,000 clones, more than 80% seen once. Sequencing was performed on CD4+ or CD8+ T cells sorted from blood, taken in a trial of the OX40 agonist ivuxolimab. These receptors all stem from an adult with an advanced solid tumor such as melanoma, head and neck, liver or kidney cancer. CDR3s include the opening cysteine and the closing phenylalanine or tryptophan. The order of the fields is V gene, CDR3 length, D gene, J gene, CDR3 protein. A D gene is named only where the DNA matches it firmly.

v_call: TRBV4-2; cdr3_length: 16; d_call: NA; j_call: TRBJ1-1; cdr3_aa: CASSQEALGVNTEAFF
v_call: TRBV19; cdr3_length: 15; d_call: TRBD1; j_call: TRBJ2-7; cdr3_aa: CASSSPTGGSYEQYF
v_call: TRBV11-3; cdr3_length: 16; d_call: TRBD2; j_call: TRBJ2-7; cdr3_aa: CASPLRPTSLSHEQYF
v_call: TRBV5-1; cdr3_length: 15; d_call: TRBD2; j_call: TRBJ2-3; cdr3_aa: CASSLAVAGADTQYF
v_call: TRBV19; cdr3_length: 13; d_call: NA; j_call: TRBJ2-3; cdr3_aa: CASKVGGQDTQYF
v_call: TRBV19; cdr3_length: 16; d_call: TRBD1; j_call: TRBJ2-1; cdr3_aa: CATSSGGTAPGNEQFF
v_call: TRBV4-2; cdr3_length: 17; d_call: TRBD2; j_call: TRBJ2-3; cdr3_aa: CASSPGLAGGGTDTQYF
v_call: TRBV28; cdr3_length: 18; d_call: TRBD2; j_call: TRBJ2-7; cdr3_aa: CASSSTVRGTSGSYEQYF
v_call: TRBV2; cdr3_length: 12; d_call: NA; j_call: TRBJ2-1; cdr3_aa: CASARGAGEQFF
v_call: TRBV10-3; cdr3_length: 14; d_call: NA; j_call: TRBJ1-5; cdr3_aa: CAISEGTVPQPQHF
v_call: TRBV5-1; cdr3_length: 16; d_call: NA; j_call: TRBJ1-2; cdr3_aa: CASSSGARLINYGYTF
v_call: TRBV6-1; cdr3_length: 13; d_call: TRBD1; j_call: TRBJ2-5; cdr3_aa: CASSGTGQETQYF
v_call: TRBV11-2; cdr3_length: 16; d_call: NA; j_call: TRBJ2-1; cdr3_aa: CASSLEGTGRYNEQFF
v_call: TRBV5-4; cdr3_length: 16; d_call: TRBD2; j_call: TRBJ2-7; cdr3_aa: CASSLDGGGGSYEQYF
v_call: TRBV19; cdr3_length: 15; d_call: NA; j_call: TRBJ1-2; cdr3_aa: CASSIAGSGKYGYTF
v_call: TRBV14; cdr3_length: 13; d_call: NA; j_call: TRBJ1-6; cdr3_aa: CASSPRMDSPLHF
v_call: TRBV19; cdr3_length: 15; d_call: NA; j_call: TRBJ2-3; cdr3_aa: CASRLGAGHADTQYF
v_call: TRBV5-6; cdr3_length: 13; d_call: NA; j_call: TRBJ2-5; cdr3_aa: CASSLDYGETQYF
v_call: TRBV4-2; cdr3_length: 16; d_call: NA; j_call: TRBJ1-5; cdr3_aa: CASSLSSGDSNQPQHF
v_call: TRBV28; cdr3_length: 14; d_call: NA; j_call: TRBJ1-1; cdr3_aa: CASSPTRPGGDAFF
v_call: TRBV4-3; cdr3_length: 16; d_call: NA; j_call: TRBJ2-1; cdr3_aa: CASSQGGMGSPGEQFF
v_call: TRBV10-1; cdr3_length: 15; d_call: TRBD1; j_call: TRBJ2-1; cdr3_aa: CASSLYGQGGDEQFF
v_call: TRBV4-3; cdr3_length: 16; d_call: TRBD1; j_call: TRBJ1-5; cdr3_aa: CASSKDTGGAQQPQHF
v_call: TRBV18; cdr3_length: 15; d_call: NA; j_call: TRBJ2-1; cdr3_aa: CASSPQGVSYNEQFF
v_call: TRBV7-7; cdr3_length: 15; d_call: NA; j_call: TRBJ2-2; cdr3_aa: CASSLGGGNTGELFF